Included here is one T cell receptor (beta chain) sequence, with context. The antigen remains unidentified. The table came from immunoSEQ multiplex PCR; TCRdb's copy has only in-frame clones and leaves some out. This sample has just under 60,000 clones, with approximately 65% found just once. These data belong to a study of radiotherapy plus CTLA-4 blockade in lung cancer. General study results and limits: Expansion in blood of tumor-derived TCR clones was seen after radiotherapy plus ipilimumab.

Per germline, CDR1 MGHRA and CDR2 YSYEKL. CDR3 size: 16 residues. With 0 bases removed from V and 5 bases from J, the gap between germline ends came to 16 bases. Patients had chemo-refractory metastatic non-small-cell lung cancer and received focal radiation plus CTLA-4 blockade that used ipilimumab. The clonotype was recovered from a human donor with non-small cell lung cancer whose response to radiotherapy plus ipilimumab could not be evaluated. Sequences were derived from peripheral blood, sampled from a patient treated with radiotherapy plus ipilimumab. This sequence joins TRBV4-1 and TRBJ1-2, with D possibly TRBD1 on 5 matching bases. The CDR3 region is CASSQDLLGGFYGYTF. Here the CDR3 DNA reads TGCGCCAGCAGCCAAGATTTGTTGGGGGGATTTTATGGCTACACCTTC.